The 23 T cell receptor beta chains below all came from one sample that was sequenced in a study of cytomegalovirus exposure and HLA in healthy donors. The PCR used 60 Vbeta and 13 Jbeta primers. Method: immunoSEQ multiplex PCR; TCRdb's copy keeps in-frame clones and lacks some. The table records around 150,000 clones, 70% to 85% of them present only once. The sequencing sample was made of PBMCs. The receptor source for this set is a male donor in good health and CMV-seronegative.

This clone was recorded a few times. The chain employs TRBV9 and TRBJ2-1; possibly TRBD2 for D (6 bases). In germline, CDR1 is SGDLS, CDR2 YYNGEE. This CDR3 comprises 16 residues. The V end lost 3 bases, the J end lost 9 bases, and 22 bases lay between the germline ends. CDR3 sequence: CASSGSGGIRESEQFF. Written as DNA, the CDR3 is TGTGCCAGCAGCGGAAGTGGGGGGATACGGGAGAGTGAGCAGTTCTTC.

The chain employs TRBV10-3 and TRBJ1-1, with no clear D. Germline lookup yields CDR1 ENHRY and CDR2 SYGVKD. The CDR3 length is 13 residues. The germline V and J ends were trimmed by 2 bases and 6 bases, with 10 bases remaining between them. The CDR3 loop is CAISEPWGAEAFF. CDR3 DNA: TGTGCCATCAGTGAGCCTTGGGGAGCTGAAGCTTTCTTT.

The chain combines TRBV10-3 with TRBJ2-4; 9 positions match TRBD1. The CDR3 extends over 14 amino acids. The J segment lost 4 bases and the V segment lost 6 bases, leaving 4 bases of the junction unmatched. The germline gives CDR1 ENHRY, CDR2 SYGVKD. In DNA, the CDR3 is TGTGCCATCAGCAGGGACAGGGAGAAAAACATTCAGTACTTC. It is translated as CAISRDREKNIQYF.

This rearrangement joins TRBV30 to TRBJ1-1, with D unclear. Trimming cost V 0 bases and J 8 bases, with 13 bases left between them. Germline-derived CDR1 and CDR2 are GTSNPN and SVGIG (reference sequence). CDR3 length: 13 amino acids. For the CDR3, the DNA is TGTGCCTGGAGTGTCTTCCTAACAGAAGAAGCTTTCTTT. Translating it yields CAWSVFLTEEAFF.

The chain joins TRBV9 to TRBJ2-2; D remains unclear. The CDR3 spans 16 residues. V lost 0 bases and J lost 6, with 15 bases in between. The germline V gene encodes CDR1 SGDLS and CDR2 YYNGEE. The CDR3 here is CASSVVEITPPGELFF. DNA for the CDR3: TGTGCCAGCAGCGTAGTCGAAATTACTCCCCCCGGGGAGCTGTTTTTT.

This sequence joins TRBV20-1 and TRBJ1-2; no reliable D call. This CDR3 has 11 amino acids. V lost 0 bases, J lost 8 bases, and 7 bases lay in between. From germline, CDR1 is DFQATT and CDR2 SNEGSKA (reference sequence). CDR3 residues: CSAREAGGYTF. The DNA for the CDR3 is TGCAGTGCTAGAGAAGCGGGCGGCTACACCTTC.

In this sample, this clone turned up once. The chain is built from TRBV7-9 and TRBJ2-5, with a weak D call TRBD1 (6 bases). This CDR3 contains 15 residues. Germline CDR1 reads SEHNR; CDR2 reads FQNEAQ (reference sequence). V lost 3 bases and J 0 bases, leaving 11 bases between the germline ends. For the CDR3, the DNA is TGTGCCAGCAGCTTCGGGACACTGAACCAAGAGACCCAGTACTTC. This encodes CASSFGTLNQETQYF.

This clone is a singleton in its sample. The chain's CDR3 is CASSMSAMNTEAFF. CDR3 in DNA: TGTGCCAGCAGCATGAGTGCAATGAACACTGAAGCTTTCTTT. This chain uses TRBV7-9 with TRBJ1-1; D is uncertain. V gave up 5 bases and J gave up 0 bases, with 10 bases separating them. The CDR3 has 14 amino acids. Germline V gene data show CDR1 as SEHNR and CDR2 as FQNEAQ (reference sequence).

This clone was detected once. This rearrangement joins TRBV25-1 to TRBJ2-7, with 7 bases lining up with TRBD1. CDR1 and CDR2 from the germline V gene are MGHDK and SYGVNS. The junction had 2 bases not matched to a gene; V was cut back by 6 bases and J by 0 bases. The CDR3 totals 13 residues. Here the CDR3 DNA reads TGTGCCAGCAGGGGACAGAGCTCCTACGAGCAGTACTTC. The encoded protein is CASRGQSSYEQYF.

The V gene is TRBV7-2, the J gene TRBJ1-3; D perhaps matches TRBD1 (5 bases). The V end lost 4 bases, the J end lost 0 bases, and 13 bases lay between the germline ends. Germline V gene lookup returns CDR1 SGHTA and CDR2 FQGNSA. CDR3 size: 16 residues. CDR3 DNA sequence: TGTGCCAGCAGCTCGACCCCAGGGTTCTCTGGAAACACCATATATTTT. This translates into CASSSTPGFSGNTIYF.

The chain recombines TRBV7-9 with TRBJ2-3, with 14 bases identical to TRBD2. Germline lookup yields CDR1 SEHNR and CDR2 FQNEAQ (reference sequence). This CDR3 spans 18 amino acids. V was clipped by 5 bases and J by 0 bases; unmatched bases: 7. In DNA, the CDR3 is TGTGCCAGCAGCGGGGGACTAGCGGGAGTTTTGAGCACAGATACGCAGTATTTT. This gives the protein CASSGGLAGVLSTDTQYF.

The V gene is TRBV15, the J gene TRBJ1-5; the match to TRBD1 covers 10 bases. The CDR3 loop spans 18 amino acids. The germline gives CDR1 LNHNV, CDR2 YYDKDF (reference sequence). The V segment lost 5 bases and the J segment 7 bases; nucleotides outside the gene matches: 17. CDR3 in amino acids: CATSGSPGQGWGRQPQHF. CDR3 DNA: TGTGCCACCAGCGGATCTCCGGGACAGGGGTGGGGGAGACAGCCCCAGCATTTT.

The chain employs TRBV9 and TRBJ2-7, with 16 bases identical to TRBD2. Trimming at V came to 4 bases and at J to 5 bases, leaving 12 bases not matched to a gene. The germline V gene encodes CDR1 SGDLS and CDR2 YYNGEE. The CDR3 is 18 amino acids. CDR3 in DNA: TGTGCCAGCAGCTCCCGGGGGGGACTAGCGGGAGGGCCCCACGAGCAGTACTTC. Amino acids: CASSSRGGLAGGPHEQYF.

The J gene is TRBJ1-5, the V gene TRBV18; D gene unclear. The germline V and J ends were trimmed by 9 bases and 4 bases, with 13 bases remaining between them. The CDR3 is made up of 13 amino acids. The germline CDR1 and CDR2 sequences are KGHSH and LQKENI. In DNA form, the CDR3 reads TGTGCCAGTCAGGCGACGGTAAATCAGCCCCAGCATTTT. It encodes CASQATVNQPQHF.

J is TRBJ2-7 and V is TRBV4-2, with D possibly TRBD2 on 6 matching bases. Germline CDR1 is LGHNA and CDR2 is YNFKEQ. Trimming left V 0 bases short and J 6 bases short, with 18 bases between. The CDR3 contains 16 residues. This CDR3 is CASSQDRSSESPEQYF. In DNA form, the CDR3 reads TGTGCCAGCAGCCAAGATAGGTCTAGCGAATCCCCCGAGCAGTACTTC.

The V gene is TRBV7-2, the J gene TRBJ1-1, with a tentative D call TRBD1 (6 bases). The germline gives CDR1 SGHTA, CDR2 FQGNSA. The CDR3 is 13 residues long. V was cut by 1 base and J by 4 bases, with 7 bases left in between. CDR3 loop: CASSLGGGTEAFF. As DNA, the CDR3 is TGTGCCAGCAGCTTAGGAGGGGGCACTGAAGCTTTCTTT.

V is TRBV28 and J is TRBJ1-5; a possible D gene is TRBD1 (6 bases). Trimming took 5 bases from V and 1 from J, leaving 9 bases between them. This CDR3 has 14 residues. Germline loops: CDR1 MDHEN, CDR2 SYDVKM. The CDR3 DNA is TGTGCCAGCAGTACAGGGTTGAGCAATCAGCCCCAGCATTTT. It is translated as CASSTGLSNQPQHF.

The rearrangement joins TRBV7-8 to TRBJ2-7; weak D call: TRBD1 (5 bases). Per the germline V gene, CDR1 is SGHVS and CDR2 is FQNEAQ. The CDR3 is made up of 16 amino acids. V lost 5 bases and J 3 bases, leaving 20 bases between the germline ends. CDR3 protein: CASSLSTQGFGYEQYF. CDR3 in DNA: TGTGCCAGCAGCCTTAGTACCCAGGGTTTCGGCTACGAGCAGTACTTC. The full variable domain, in which reference TRBV7-8 and TRBJ2-7 provide the parts outside the CDR3, is GAGVSQSPRYKVAKRGQDVALRCDPISGHVSLFWYQQALGQGPEFLTYFQNEAQLDKSGLPSDRFFAERPEGSVSTLKIQRTQQEDSAVYLCASSLSTQGFGYEQYFGPGTRLTVT.

This clone was found a few times. The chain carries TRBV28 and TRBJ1-1; D not certain. Trimming took off 6 bases at V and 1 base at J, with 21 bases between the two ends. Per germline, CDR1 MDHEN and CDR2 SYDVKM. The CDR3 has 17 residues. CDR3 in DNA: TGTGCCAGCAGCTTACCCCTCGGGAGGTCGGGGAACACTGAAGCTTTCTTT. Its protein product is CASSLPLGRSGNTEAFF.

This clone is a singleton in its sample. The chain combines TRBV18 with TRBJ2-2; D possibly corresponds to TRBD2 (7 bases). This CDR3 spans 16 amino acids. Germline CDR1 is KGHSH and CDR2 is LQKENI. The germline V and J ends were trimmed by 2 bases and 5 bases, with 15 bases remaining between them. CDR3 in DNA: TGTGCCAGCTCACCAATGTCGGGGGGCAGGACCGGGGAGCTGTTTTTT. It is translated as CASSPMSGGRTGELFF.

This clone appeared a few times. The chain uses TRBV5-1 and TRBJ2-4, with TRBD1 matching over 9 bases. Losses at the gene ends were 4 bases for V and 7 bases for J; bases not matched to a gene: 3. The germline gives CDR1 SGHRS, CDR2 YFSETQ. The CDR3 has 13 residues. This CDR3 reads CASSPGQGNIQYF. The CDR3 bases are TGCGCCAGCAGCCCGGGACAGGGCAACATTCAGTACTTC.

The gene calls are TRBV7-2 and TRBJ1-2; D remains unclear. V lost 5 bases and J lost 7, with 11 bases in between. The germline V gene has CDR1 SGHTA and CDR2 FQGNSA. The CDR3 loop spans 12 amino acids. In DNA, the CDR3 is TGTGCCAGCAGCGTCTTTGGCGGTGGCTACACCTTC. Amino acid sequence: CASSVFGGGYTF.

In its sample, this clone was seen a few times. This chain joins TRBV20-1 and TRBJ1-1; tentative D call: TRBD1 (6 bases). The CDR3 runs to 11 residues. From germline, CDR1 is DFQATT and CDR2 SNEGSKA (reference sequence). V was clipped by 3 bases and J by 4 bases, with 6 bases between them. CDR3 bases: TGCAGTGCTAGGGGGGCCACTGAAGCTTTCTTT. Amino acids: CSARGATEAFF.